Below, 13 T cell receptor beta chains from the same sample are listed, as sequenced in a study of blood T cell repertoires in COVID-19. TCRdb keeps only in-frame clones here, not all; method: immunoSEQ multiplex PCR. The table lists roughly 230,000 clones, 90% of them singletons. The sequenced sample was peripheral blood. These TCRs come from an older woman with COVID-19, enrolled during active disease.

The CDR3 DNA is TGCGCCAGCAGCTTGTGGGGGGGCTATGGCTACACCTTC. Translation gives CASSLWGGYGYTF. The J gene is TRBJ1-2, the V gene TRBV5-1; D may be TRBD1 (5 bases). The ends were cut back, 1 base at V and 4 bases at J, with 8 bases in the middle. Looked up from germline, CDR1 is SGHRS and CDR2 is YFSETQ. The CDR3 spans 13 residues.

V is TRBV6-5 and J is TRBJ1-2; D is possibly TRBD1 (6 bases). In germline, CDR1 is MNHEY, CDR2 SVGAGI. Trimming took 2 bases from V and 5 from J, leaving 15 bases between them. The CDR3 is 15 residues long. The CDR3 sequence: CASSYRGRGSYGYTF. The CDR3 DNA reads TGTGCCAGCAGTTACCGTGGCAGGGGAAGTTATGGCTACACCTTC.

V usage is TRBV29-1 and J usage is TRBJ2-7; D may be TRBD2 (5 bases). V lost 3 bases to trimming and J lost 2 bases, with 8 bases between them. From germline, CDR1 is SQVTM and CDR2 ANQGSEA. The CDR3 length is 12 residues. The DNA for the CDR3 is TGCAGCGTTGACCCGGGAACCTACGAGCAGTACTTC. It translates to CSVDPGTYEQYF.

As DNA, the CDR3 is TGTGCCAGCAGCCAGGGAAACAGGTTCTCCGGAAACACCATATATTTT. This gives the protein CASSQGNRFSGNTIYF. This chain connects TRBV4-2 to TRBJ1-3, with a tentative D call TRBD1 (5 bases). V gave up 3 bases and J gave up 4 bases, with 16 bases separating them. Germline V lookup: CDR1 LGHNA, CDR2 YNFKEQ. This CDR3 spans 16 amino acids.

The J gene is TRBJ1-4, the V gene TRBV19, with D possibly matching TRBD1 (5 bases). The CDR3 spans 15 residues. Trimming took off 5 bases at V and 3 bases at J, with 13 bases between the two ends. From germline, CDR1 is LNHDA and CDR2 SQIVND (reference sequence). In DNA, the CDR3 is TGTGCCAGTAGTCGGGCGGGGCAGTCTAATGAAAAACTGTTTTTT. Residues: CASSRAGQSNEKLFF.

This clone was counted between two and nine times. The rearrangement uses TRBV24-1 and TRBJ2-3, with D perhaps matching TRBD1 (6 bases). Germline lookup yields CDR1 KGHDR and CDR2 SFDVKD. The CDR3 loop spans 14 amino acids. The V end was cut by 5 bases, the J end by 3 bases, with 11 bases between. The CDR3 region is CATSAQGGTDTQYF. The CDR3 DNA is TGTGCCACCAGTGCACAGGGTGGAACAGATACGCAGTATTTT.

This clone was seen just once. The chain couples TRBV11-2 to TRBJ2-5, with 7 bases lining up with TRBD2. Germline V CDR1 and CDR2: SGHAT, FQNNGV. CDR3 length equals 13 residues. With V trimmed by 5 bases and J by 7 bases, 7 bases remained unmatched. The CDR3, as DNA: TGTGCCAGCAGCCCGGGGGGTCGGGGGACCCAGTACTTC. It encodes CASSPGGRGTQYF.

This sequence joins TRBV5-1 and TRBJ1-3; D is perhaps TRBD1 (6 bases). Trimming took 5 bases from V and 0 from J, leaving 15 bases between them. The CDR3 consists of 16 residues. From germline, CDR1 is SGHRS and CDR2 YFSETQ. This CDR3 reads CASSRAGAVSGNTIYF. CDR3 sequence (DNA): TGCGCCAGCAGTCGGGCGGGGGCCGTCTCTGGAAACACCATATATTTT.

This chain connects TRBV5-1 to TRBJ1-1, with a possible D match to TRBD1 (6 bases). The CDR3 is 14 amino acids. Germline values: CDR1 SGHRS, CDR2 YFSETQ. Trimming removed 3 bases from V and 5 bases from J, with 14 bases in between. CDR3 sequence: CASSSVIQGTEAFF. The CDR3 DNA reads as TGCGCCAGCAGCTCCGTTATACAGGGAACTGAAGCTTTCTTT.

This chain connects TRBV4-2 to TRBJ2-1, with TRBD1 as a possible D gene (6 bases). Between the trimmed V and J ends, which lost 2 bases and 0 bases, there was a span of 11 bases. This CDR3 has 16 residues. Germline CDR1 and CDR2: LGHNA and YNFKEQ. The DNA of the CDR3 is TGTGCCAGCAGCCAAAAGGGGGAGAGCTCCTACAATGAGCAGTTCTTC. Amino acids: CASSQKGESSYNEQFF.

This clone is a singleton in its sample. This rearrangement joins TRBV29-1 to TRBJ2-2, with no clear D. V was cut by 5 bases and J by 3 bases, with 7 bases left in between. CDR1 is SQVTM and CDR2 is ANQGSEA in the germline V gene. The CDR3 length is 12 residues. CDR3 sequence (DNA): TGCAGCGTTCTATCCGACACCGGGGAGCTGTTTTTT. Translated: CSVLSDTGELFF.

The sample holds a few counts of this clone. The chain combines TRBV12-3 or TRBV12-4 with TRBJ1-1; D call uncertain. CDR3 size: 12 residues. V lost 7 bases and J 4 bases, leaving 10 bases between the germline ends. CDR3 sequence reads: CASNRYGTEAFF. Written as DNA, the CDR3 is TGTGCCAGCAACCGGTACGGCACTGAAGCTTTCTTT.

This clone has a single count. The CDR3 region has the DNA TGTGCCAGCAGCCCCTTGGACAGGGGATACTATGGCTACACCTTC. Its protein product is CASSPLDRGYYGYTF. This chain joins TRBV3-1 (or the pseudogene TRBV3-2) and TRBJ1-2, with 9 bases identical to TRBD1. This CDR3 has 15 amino acids. The V gene's germline CDR1 is LGHDT and CDR2 YNNKEL (reference sequence). V was pared by 4 bases and J by 3 bases, with 6 bases of the junction left unmatched.